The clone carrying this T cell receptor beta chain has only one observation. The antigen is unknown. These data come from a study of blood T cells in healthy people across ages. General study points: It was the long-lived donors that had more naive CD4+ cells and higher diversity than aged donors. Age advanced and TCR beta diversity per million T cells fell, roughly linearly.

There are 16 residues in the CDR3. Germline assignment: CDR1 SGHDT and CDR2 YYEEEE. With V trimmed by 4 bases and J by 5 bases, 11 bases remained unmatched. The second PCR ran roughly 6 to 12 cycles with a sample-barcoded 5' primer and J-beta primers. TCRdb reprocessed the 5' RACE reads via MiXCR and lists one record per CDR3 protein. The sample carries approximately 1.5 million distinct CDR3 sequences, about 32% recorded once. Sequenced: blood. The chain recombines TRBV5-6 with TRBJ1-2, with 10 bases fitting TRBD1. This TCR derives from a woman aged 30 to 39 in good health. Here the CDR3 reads CASSPNGGTGAYGYTF. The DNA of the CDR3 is TGTGCCAGCAGCCCGAACGGCGGGACAGGGGCATATGGCTACACCTTC.